The sequence of this T cell receptor (beta chain) was determined in a study of blood T cell repertoires in COVID-19. V was trimmed by 9 bases and J by 7 bases, leaving 15 bases between them. The CDR3 is made up of 12 amino acids. Germline V gene sequence: CDR1 SGHTA, CDR2 FQGNSA. Only in-frame clones appear in the TCRdb table, and some are missing; sequencing was by immunoSEQ multiplex PCR. Here the sample spans some 170,000 clones, around 87% being singletons. Sequenced sample: peripheral blood. The receptor was isolated from a woman in her 70s with COVID-19, enrolled during active disease. The rearrangement joins TRBV7-2 to TRBJ2-5, with D perhaps TRBD2 (6 bases). In DNA form, the CDR3 reads TGTGCCAGTAGAGGCGGGGAAGGGACCCAGTACTTC. Residues: CASRGGEGTQYF.